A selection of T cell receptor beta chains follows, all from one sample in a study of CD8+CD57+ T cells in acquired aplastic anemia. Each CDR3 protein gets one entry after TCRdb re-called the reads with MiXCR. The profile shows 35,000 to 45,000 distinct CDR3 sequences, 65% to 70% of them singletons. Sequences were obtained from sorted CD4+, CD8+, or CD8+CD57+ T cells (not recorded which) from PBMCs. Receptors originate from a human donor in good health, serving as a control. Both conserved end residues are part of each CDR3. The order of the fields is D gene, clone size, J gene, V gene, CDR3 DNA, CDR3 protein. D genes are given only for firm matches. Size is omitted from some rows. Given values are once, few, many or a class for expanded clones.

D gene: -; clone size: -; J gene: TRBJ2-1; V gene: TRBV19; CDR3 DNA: TGTGCCAGTAGTGTCGCTAGCGTAAGTGAGCAGTTCTTC; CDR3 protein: CASSVASVSEQFF
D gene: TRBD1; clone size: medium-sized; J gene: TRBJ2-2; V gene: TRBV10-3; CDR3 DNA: TGTGCCATCACTTCCGGGACAGGGGATAACCCCGGGGAGCTGTTTTTT; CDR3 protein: CAITSGTGDNPGELFF
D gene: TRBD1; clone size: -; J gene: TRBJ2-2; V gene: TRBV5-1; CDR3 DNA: TGCGCCAGCAGCTTCTACAGGGGGCTGGTCGGGGAGCTGTTTTTT; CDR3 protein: CASSFYRGLVGELFF
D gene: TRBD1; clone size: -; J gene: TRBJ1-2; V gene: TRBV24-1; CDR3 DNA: TGTGCCACCAGTGACACGGACAGGGGAGGCGGCTACACCTTC; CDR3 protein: CATSDTDRGGGYTF
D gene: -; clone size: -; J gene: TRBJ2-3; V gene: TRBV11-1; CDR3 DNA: TGTGCCAGCAGCTTTCTGGCAGCAGAACATAGCACAGATACGCAGTATTTT; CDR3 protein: CASSFLAAEHSTDTQYF
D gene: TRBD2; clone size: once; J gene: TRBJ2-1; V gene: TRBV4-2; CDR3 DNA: TGTGCCAGCCGCGCGCCGGGACTAGCGACCAATGAGCAGTTCTTC; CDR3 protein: CASRAPGLATNEQFF
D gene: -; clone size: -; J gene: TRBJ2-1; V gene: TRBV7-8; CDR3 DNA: TGTGCCAGCAGCTCGGGACGGGGAACGGCTGGTGAGCAGTTCTTC; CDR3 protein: CASSSGRGTAGEQFF
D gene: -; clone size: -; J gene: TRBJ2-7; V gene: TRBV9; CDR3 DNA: TGTGCCAGCAGCAAAGCAGGATTGTGGGACGAGCAGTACTTC; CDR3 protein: CASSKAGLWDEQYF
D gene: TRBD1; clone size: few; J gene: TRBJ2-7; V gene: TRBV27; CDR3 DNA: TGTGCCAGTAAGTTCGGGACAGGGGCTGAGCAGTACTTC; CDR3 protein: CASKFGTGAEQYF
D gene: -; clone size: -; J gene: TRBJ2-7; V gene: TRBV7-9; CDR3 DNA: TGTGCCAGCAGGGACGTCTCCTACGAGCAGTACTTC; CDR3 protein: CASRDVSYEQYF
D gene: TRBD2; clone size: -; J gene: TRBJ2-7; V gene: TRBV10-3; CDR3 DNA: TGTGCCATCAGTGATAATCGGGGGGACGAGCAGTACTTC; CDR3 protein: CAISDNRGDEQYF
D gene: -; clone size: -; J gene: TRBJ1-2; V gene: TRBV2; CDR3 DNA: TGTGCCAGCAACGGGCCTAGCGGTTTAGGATATGGCTACACCTTC; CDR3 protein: CASNGPSGLGYGYTF
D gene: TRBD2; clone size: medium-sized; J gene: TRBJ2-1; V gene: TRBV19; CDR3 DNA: TGTGCCAGTAGTCTCCTTGGGGCGGGGGTTTCCTACAATGAGCAGTTCTTC; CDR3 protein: CASSLLGAGVSYNEQFF
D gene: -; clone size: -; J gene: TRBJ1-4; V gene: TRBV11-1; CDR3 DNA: TGTGCCAGCAGCCCGCAAAGTACAGGAGTCGTGGGTGAAAAACTGTTTTTT; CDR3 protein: CASSPQSTGVVGEKLFF
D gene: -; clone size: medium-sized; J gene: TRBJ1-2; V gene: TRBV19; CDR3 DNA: TGTGCCACCTCCGGGTCGCCCTATGGCTACACCTTC; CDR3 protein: CATSGSPYGYTF
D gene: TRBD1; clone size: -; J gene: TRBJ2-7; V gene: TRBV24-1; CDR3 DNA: TGTGCCAGCAGAGGGACAGCCCACGAGCAGTACTTC; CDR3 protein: CASRGTAHEQYF
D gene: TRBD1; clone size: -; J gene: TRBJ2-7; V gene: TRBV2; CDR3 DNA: TGTGCCAGCAGGAAAAAACAGGGGGCGAGCTCCTACGAGCAGTACTTC; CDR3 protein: CASRKKQGASSYEQYF
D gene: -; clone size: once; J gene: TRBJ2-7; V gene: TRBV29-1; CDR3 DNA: TGCAGCGTTGGCCGACAGGGAGGCGAGCAGTACTTC; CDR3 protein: CSVGRQGGEQYF
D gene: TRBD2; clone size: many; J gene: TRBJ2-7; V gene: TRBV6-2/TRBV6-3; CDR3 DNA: TGTGCCAGCAGTTACATGGCTAGCGGGGACTACGAGCAGTACTTC; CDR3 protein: CASSYMASGDYEQYF
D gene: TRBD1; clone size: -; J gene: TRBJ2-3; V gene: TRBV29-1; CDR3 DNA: TGCAGCGTGCGGGACAGGGCTATGACAGATACGCAGTATTTT; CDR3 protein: CSVRDRAMTDTQYF
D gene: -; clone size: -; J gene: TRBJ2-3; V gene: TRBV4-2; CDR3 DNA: TGTGCCAGCAGCCAAGACAGGGCCACAGATACGCAGTATTTT; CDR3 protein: CASSQDRATDTQYF
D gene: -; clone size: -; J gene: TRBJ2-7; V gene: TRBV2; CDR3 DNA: TGTGCCAGCAGTGAACGGGGGACAAAGTCCTACGAGCAGTACTTC; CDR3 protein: CASSERGTKSYEQYF
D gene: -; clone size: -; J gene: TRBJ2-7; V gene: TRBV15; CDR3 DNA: TGTGCCACCAGCAGAGACTCGTCTCCAGGGTACGAGCAGTACTTC; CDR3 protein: CATSRDSSPGYEQYF
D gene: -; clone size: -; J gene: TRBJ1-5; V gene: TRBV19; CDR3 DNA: TGTGCCAGTCGTATATATCTGGACAGCCACAATCGGCCCCAGCATTTT; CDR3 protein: CASRIYLDSHNRPQHF